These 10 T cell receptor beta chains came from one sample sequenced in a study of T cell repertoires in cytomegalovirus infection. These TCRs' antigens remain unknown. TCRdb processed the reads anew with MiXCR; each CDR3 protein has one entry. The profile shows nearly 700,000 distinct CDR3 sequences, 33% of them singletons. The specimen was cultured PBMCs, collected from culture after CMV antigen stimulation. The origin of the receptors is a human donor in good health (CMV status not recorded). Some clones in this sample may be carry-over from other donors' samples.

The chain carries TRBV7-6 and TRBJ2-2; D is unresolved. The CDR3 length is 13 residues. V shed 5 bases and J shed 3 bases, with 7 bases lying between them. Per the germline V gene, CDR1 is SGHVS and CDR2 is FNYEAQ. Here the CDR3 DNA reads TGTGCCAGCAGCCCGACGGACACCGGGGAGCTGTTTTTT. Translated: CASSPTDTGELFF.

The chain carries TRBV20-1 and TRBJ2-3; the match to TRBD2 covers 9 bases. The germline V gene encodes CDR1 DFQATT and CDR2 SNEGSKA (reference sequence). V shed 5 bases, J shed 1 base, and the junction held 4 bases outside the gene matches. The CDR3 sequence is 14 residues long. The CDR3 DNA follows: TGCAGTGCTTCCATAGCGGGGGGCACAGATACGCAGTATTTT. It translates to CSASIAGGTDTQYF.

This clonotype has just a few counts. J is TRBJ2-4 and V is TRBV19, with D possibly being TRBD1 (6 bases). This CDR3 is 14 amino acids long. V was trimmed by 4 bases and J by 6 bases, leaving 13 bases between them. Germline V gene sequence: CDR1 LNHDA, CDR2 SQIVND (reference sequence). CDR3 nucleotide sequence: TGTGCCAGTAGTAACTGGACAGCTCTAAACATTCAGTACTTC. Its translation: CASSNWTALNIQYF. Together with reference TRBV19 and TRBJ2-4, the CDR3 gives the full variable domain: DGGITQSPKYLFRKEGQNVTLSCEQNLNHDAMYWYRQDPGQGLRLIYYSQIVNDFQKGDIAEGYSVSREKKESFPLTVTSAQKNPTAFYLCASSNWTALNIQYFGAGTRLSVL.

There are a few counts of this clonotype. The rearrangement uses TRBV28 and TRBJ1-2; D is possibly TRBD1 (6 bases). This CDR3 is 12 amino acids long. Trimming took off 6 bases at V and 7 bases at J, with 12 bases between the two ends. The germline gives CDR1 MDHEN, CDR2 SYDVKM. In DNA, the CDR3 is TGTGCCAGCAGCAATCGACAGGCTGGCTACACCTTC. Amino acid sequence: CASSNRQAGYTF.

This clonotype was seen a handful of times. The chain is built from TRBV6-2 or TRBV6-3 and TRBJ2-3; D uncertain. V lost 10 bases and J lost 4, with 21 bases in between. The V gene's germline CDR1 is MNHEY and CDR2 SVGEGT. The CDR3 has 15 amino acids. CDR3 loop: CATHGWAVGPDTQYF. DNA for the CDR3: TGTGCCACCCACGGCTGGGCCGTCGGCCCAGATACGCAGTATTTT.

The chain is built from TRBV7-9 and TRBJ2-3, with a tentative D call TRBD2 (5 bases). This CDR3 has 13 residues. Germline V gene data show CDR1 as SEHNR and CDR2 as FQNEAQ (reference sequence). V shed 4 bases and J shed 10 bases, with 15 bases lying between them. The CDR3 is CASSYSVREAQYF. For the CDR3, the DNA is TGTGCCAGCAGCTATAGCGTCCGAGAGGCGCAGTATTTT.

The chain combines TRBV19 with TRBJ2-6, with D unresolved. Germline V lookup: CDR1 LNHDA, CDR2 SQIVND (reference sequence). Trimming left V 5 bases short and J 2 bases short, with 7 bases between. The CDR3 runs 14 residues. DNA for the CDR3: TGTGCCAGTAGTCAATCCGCTGGGGCCAACGTCCTGACTTTC. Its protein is CASSQSAGANVLTF.

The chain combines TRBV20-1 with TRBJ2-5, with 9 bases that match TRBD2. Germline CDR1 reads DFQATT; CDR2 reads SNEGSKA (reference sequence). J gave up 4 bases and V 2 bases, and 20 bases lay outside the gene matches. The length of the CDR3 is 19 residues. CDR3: CSARPLVPPEREEAETQYF. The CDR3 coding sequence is TGCAGTGCTAGACCCCTAGTCCCCCCCGAGCGGGAGGAGGCAGAGACCCAGTACTTC.

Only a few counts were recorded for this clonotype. CDR3 sequence: CASSYSKTTGKSNQPQHF. Written as DNA, the CDR3 is TGTGCCAGCAGTTACTCCAAAACGACAGGGAAGAGCAATCAGCCCCAGCATTTT. The chain combines TRBV6-5 with TRBJ1-5; 7 nucleotides align to TRBD1. Per the germline V gene, CDR1 is MNHEY and CDR2 is SVGAGI. CDR3 length: 18 amino acids. The V and J ends lost 0 bases and 1 base, in that order; junction bases with no gene match: 9.

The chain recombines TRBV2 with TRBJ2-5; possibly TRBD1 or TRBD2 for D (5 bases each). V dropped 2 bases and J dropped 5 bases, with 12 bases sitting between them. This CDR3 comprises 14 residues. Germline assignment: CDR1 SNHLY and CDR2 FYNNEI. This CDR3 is CASSETGNRETQYF. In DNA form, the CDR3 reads TGTGCCAGCAGTGAAACGGGGAACAGGGAGACCCAGTACTTC.